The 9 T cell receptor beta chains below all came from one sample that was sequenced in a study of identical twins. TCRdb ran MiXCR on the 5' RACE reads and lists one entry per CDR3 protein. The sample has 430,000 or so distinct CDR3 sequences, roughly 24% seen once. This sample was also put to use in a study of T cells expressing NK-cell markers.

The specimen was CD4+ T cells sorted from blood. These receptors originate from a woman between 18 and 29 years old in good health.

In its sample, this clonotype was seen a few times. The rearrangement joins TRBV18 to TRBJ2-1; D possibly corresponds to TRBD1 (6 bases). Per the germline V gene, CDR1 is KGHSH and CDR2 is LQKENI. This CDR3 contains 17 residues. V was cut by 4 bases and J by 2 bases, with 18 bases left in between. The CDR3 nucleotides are TGTGCCAGCTCACAGAACAGGGTAACACTTACCTACAATGAGCAGTTCTTC. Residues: CASSQNRVTLTYNEQFF. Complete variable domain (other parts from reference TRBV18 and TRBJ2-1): NAGVMQNPRHLVRRRGQEARLRCSPMKGHSHVYWYRQLPEEGLKFMVYLQKENIIDESGMPKERFSAEFPKEGPSILRIQQVVRGDSAAYFCASSQNRVTLTYNEQFFGPGTRLTVL.

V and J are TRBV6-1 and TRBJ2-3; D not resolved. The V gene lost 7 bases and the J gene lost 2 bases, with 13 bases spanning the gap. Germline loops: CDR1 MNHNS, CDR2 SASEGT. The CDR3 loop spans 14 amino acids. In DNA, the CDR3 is TGTGCCAGCAAGAAGCAAAGGGACACAGATACGCAGTATTTT. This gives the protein CASKKQRDTDTQYF.

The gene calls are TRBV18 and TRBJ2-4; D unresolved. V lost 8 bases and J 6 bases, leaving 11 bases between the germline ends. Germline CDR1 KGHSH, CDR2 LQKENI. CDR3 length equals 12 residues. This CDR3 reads CASQDGANIQYF. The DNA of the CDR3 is TGTGCCAGCCAGGATGGAGCAAACATTCAGTACTTC. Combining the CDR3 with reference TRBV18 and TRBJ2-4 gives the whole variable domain NAGVMQNPRHLVRRRGQEARLRCSPMKGHSHVYWYRQLPEEGLKFMVYLQKENIIDESGMPKERFSAEFPKEGPSILRIQQVVRGDSAAYFCASQDGANIQYFGAGTRLSVL.

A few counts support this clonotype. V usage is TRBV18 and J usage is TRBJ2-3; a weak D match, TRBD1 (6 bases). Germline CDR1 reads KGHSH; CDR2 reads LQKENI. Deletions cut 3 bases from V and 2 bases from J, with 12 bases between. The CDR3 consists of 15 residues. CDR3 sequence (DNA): TGTGCCAGCTCACCCCGGGACACATCCACAGATACGCAGTATTTT. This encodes CASSPRDTSTDTQYF. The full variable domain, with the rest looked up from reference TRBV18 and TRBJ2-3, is NAGVMQNPRHLVRRRGQEARLRCSPMKGHSHVYWYRQLPEEGLKFMVYLQKENIIDESGMPKERFSAEFPKEGPSILRIQQVVRGDSAAYFCASSPRDTSTDTQYFGPGTRLTVL.

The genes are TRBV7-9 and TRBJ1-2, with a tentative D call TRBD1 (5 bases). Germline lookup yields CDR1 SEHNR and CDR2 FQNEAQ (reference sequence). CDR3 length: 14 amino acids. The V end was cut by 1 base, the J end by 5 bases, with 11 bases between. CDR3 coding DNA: TGTGCCAGCAGCTTAGAGAGTAGGACATATGGCTACACCTTC. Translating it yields CASSLESRTYGYTF.

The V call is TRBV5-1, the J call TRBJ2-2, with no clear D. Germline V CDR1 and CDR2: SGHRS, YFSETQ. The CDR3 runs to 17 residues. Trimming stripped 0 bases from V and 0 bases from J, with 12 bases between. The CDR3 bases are TGCGCCAGCAGCTTGGGGTCTACCCAGGCGAACACCGGGGAGCTGTTTTTT. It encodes CASSLGSTQANTGELFF. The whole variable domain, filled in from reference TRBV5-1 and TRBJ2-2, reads KAGVTQTPRYLIKTRGQQVTLSCSPISGHRSVSWYQQTPGQGLQFLFEYFSETQRNKGNFPGRFSGRQFSNSRSEMNVSTLELGDSALYLCASSLGSTQANTGELFFGEGSRLTVL.

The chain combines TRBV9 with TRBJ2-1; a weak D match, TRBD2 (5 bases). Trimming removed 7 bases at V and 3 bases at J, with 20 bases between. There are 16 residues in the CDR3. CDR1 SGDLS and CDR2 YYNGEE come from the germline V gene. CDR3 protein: CASSAGFRDHYNEQFF. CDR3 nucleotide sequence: TGTGCCAGCTCAGCCGGATTCCGGGATCACTACAATGAGCAGTTCTTC.

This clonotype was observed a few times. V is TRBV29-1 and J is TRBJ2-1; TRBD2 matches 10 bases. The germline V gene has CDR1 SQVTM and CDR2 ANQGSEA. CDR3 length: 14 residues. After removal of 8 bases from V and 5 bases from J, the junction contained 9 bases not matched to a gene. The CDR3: CSFLSGRSDNEQFF. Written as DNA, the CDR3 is TGCAGCTTTCTTAGCGGGAGGTCGGACAATGAGCAGTTCTTC.

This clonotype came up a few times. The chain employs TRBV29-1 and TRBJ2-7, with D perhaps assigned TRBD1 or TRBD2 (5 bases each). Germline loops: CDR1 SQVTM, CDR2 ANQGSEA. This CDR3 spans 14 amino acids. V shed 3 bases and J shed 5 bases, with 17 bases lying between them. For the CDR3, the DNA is TGCAGCGTTGACGACAGTTCACGGGGCGACGAGCAGTACTTC. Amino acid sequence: CSVDDSSRGDEQYF.